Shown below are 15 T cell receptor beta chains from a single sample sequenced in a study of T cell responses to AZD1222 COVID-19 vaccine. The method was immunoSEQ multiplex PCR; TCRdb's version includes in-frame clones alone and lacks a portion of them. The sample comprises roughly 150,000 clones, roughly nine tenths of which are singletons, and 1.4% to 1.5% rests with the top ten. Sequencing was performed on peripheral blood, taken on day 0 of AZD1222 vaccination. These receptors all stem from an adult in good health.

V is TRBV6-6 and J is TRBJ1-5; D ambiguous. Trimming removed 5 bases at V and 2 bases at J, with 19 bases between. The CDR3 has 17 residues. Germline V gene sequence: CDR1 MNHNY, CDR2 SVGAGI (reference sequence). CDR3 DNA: TGTGCCAGCAGTCGTCCCGATCACAATTCCGGCAATCAGCCCCAGCATTTT. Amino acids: CASSRPDHNSGNQPQHF.

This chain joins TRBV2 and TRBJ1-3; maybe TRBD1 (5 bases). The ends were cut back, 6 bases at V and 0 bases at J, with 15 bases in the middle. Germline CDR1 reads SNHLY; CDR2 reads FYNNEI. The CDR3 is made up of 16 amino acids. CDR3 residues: CASSLKSGISGNTIYF. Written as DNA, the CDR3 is TGTGCCAGCAGCTTAAAGTCAGGGATCTCTGGAAACACCATATATTTT.

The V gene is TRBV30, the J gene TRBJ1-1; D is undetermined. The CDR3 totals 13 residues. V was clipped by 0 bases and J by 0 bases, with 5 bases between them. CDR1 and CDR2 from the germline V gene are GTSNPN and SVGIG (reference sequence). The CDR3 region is CAWSVTVNTEAFF. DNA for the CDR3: TGTGCCTGGAGTGTTACGGTGAACACTGAAGCTTTCTTT.

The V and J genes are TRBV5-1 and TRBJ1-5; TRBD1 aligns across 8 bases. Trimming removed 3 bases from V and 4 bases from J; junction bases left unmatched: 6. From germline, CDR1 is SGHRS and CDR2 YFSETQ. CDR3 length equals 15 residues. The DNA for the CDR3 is TGCGCCAGCAGCTCATCAGGGGGCGCAAATCAGCCCCAGCATTTT. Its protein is CASSSSGGANQPQHF.

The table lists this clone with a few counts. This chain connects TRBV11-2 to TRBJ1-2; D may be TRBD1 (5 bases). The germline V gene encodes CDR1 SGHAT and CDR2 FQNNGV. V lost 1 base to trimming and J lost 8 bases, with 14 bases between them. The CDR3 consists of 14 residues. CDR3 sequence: CASSLAGAATGYTF. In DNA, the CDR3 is TGTGCCAGCAGCTTAGCTGGGGCCGCAACCGGCTACACCTTC.

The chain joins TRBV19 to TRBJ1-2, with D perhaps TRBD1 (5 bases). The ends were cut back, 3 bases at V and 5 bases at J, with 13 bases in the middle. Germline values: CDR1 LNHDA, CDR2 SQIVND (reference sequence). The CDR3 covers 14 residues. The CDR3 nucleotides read TGTGCCAGTAGTATCAAAAGGACATTGTATGGCTACACCTTC. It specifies CASSIKRTLYGYTF.

CDR3 nucleotides: TGTGCCAGCAGCTCAAAAGGCTCGGGGGTCGAGCAGTACTTC. Its translation: CASSSKGSGVEQYF. The chain carries TRBV7-3 and TRBJ2-7, with a possible D match to TRBD2 (6 bases). Germline V gene data show CDR1 as SGHTA and CDR2 as FQGTGA. The germline V and J ends were trimmed by 4 bases and 6 bases, with 16 bases remaining between them. The CDR3 has 14 residues.

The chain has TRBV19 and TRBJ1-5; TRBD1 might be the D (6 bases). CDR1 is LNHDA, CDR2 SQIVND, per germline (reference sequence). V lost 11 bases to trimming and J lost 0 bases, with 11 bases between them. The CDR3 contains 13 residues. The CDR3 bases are TGTGCCTCTGGACAGTCTAGCAATCAGCCCCAGCATTTT. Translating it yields CASGQSSNQPQHF.

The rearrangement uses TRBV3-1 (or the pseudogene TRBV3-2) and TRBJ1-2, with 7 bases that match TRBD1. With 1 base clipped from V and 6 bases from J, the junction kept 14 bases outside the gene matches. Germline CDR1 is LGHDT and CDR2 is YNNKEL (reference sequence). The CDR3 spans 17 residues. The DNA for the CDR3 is TGTGCCAGCAGCCAAGGTCTGCGAGGGGGCCGGGGTGATGGCTACACCTTC. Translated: CASSQGLRGGRGDGYTF.

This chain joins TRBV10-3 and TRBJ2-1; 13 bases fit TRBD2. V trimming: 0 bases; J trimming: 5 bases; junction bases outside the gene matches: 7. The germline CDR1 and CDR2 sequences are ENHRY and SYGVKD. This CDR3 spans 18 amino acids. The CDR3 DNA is TGTGCCATCAGTGAGTCAACTAGCGGGGGGGCCATACACAATGAGCAGTTCTTC. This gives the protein CAISESTSGGAIHNEQFF.

This CDR3 is CASNQGHTGELFF. The CDR3 bases are TGTGCCAGCAACCAGGGACACACCGGGGAGCTGTTTTTT. J is TRBJ2-2 and V is TRBV3-1 (or the pseudogene TRBV3-2); D possibly matches TRBD1 or TRBD2 (5 bases each). Germline assignment: CDR1 LGHDT and CDR2 YNNKEL (reference sequence). Trimming removed 7 bases at V and 3 bases at J, with 9 bases between. This CDR3 has 13 amino acids.

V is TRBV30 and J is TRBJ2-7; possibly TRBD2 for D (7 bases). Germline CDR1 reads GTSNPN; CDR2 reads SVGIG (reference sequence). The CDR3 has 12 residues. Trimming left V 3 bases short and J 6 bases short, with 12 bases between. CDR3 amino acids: CAWRGGPGEQYF. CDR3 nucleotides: TGTGCCTGGAGGGGGGGGCCCGGCGAGCAGTACTTC.

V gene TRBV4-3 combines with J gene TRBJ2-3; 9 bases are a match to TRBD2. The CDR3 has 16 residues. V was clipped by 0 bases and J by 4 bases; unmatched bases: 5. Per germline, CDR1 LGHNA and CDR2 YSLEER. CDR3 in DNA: TGCGCCAGCAGCCAAGAAGGCGGGGGGGCCCCAGATACGCAGTATTTT. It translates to CASSQEGGGAPDTQYF.

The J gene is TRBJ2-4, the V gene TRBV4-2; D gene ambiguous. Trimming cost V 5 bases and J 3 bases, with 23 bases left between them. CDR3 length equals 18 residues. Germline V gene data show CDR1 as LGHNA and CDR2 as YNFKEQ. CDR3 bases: TGTGCCAGCAGCTCGCGCGCCCTAGGACCTCTTGGCAAAAACATTCAGTACTTC. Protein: CASSSRALGPLGKNIQYF.

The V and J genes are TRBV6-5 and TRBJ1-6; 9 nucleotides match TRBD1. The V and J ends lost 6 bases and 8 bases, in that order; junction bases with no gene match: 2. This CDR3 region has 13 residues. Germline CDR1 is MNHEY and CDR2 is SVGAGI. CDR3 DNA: TGTGCCAGCAGCACAGGGGGCGATTCACCCCTCCACTTT. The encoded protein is CASSTGGDSPLHF.